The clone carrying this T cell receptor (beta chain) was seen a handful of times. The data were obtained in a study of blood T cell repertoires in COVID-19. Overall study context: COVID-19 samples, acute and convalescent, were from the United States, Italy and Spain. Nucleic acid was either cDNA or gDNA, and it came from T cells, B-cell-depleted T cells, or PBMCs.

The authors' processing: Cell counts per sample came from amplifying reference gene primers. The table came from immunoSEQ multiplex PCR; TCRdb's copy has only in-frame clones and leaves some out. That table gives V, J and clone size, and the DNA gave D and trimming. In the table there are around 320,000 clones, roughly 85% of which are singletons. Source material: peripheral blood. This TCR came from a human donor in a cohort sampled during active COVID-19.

The CDR3 nucleotides are TGTGCCAGCAGGGGGACAACAACTAATGAAAAACTGTTTTTT. It yields the protein CASRGTTTNEKLFF. The chain links TRBV7-9 to TRBJ1-4, with D possibly TRBD1 on 6 matching bases. Germline V CDR1 and CDR2: SEHNR, FQNEAQ (reference sequence). Trimming shortened V by 6 bases and J by 0 bases, and 8 bases separated the two germline ends. This CDR3 contains 14 residues. The complete variable domain, with remaining parts taken from reference TRBV7-9 and TRBJ1-4, reads DTGVSQNPRHKITKRGQNVTFRCDPISEHNRLYWYRQTLGQGPEFLTYFQNEAQLEKSRLLSDRFSAERPKGSFSTLEIQRTEQGDSAMYLCASRGTTTNEKLFFGSGTQLSVL.